The subject of this entry is one T cell receptor beta chain. This sample is drawn from a study of blood T cell repertoires in COVID-19. The wider study: Samples taken during acute and convalescent COVID-19 were collected in the United States, Italy and Spain. PBMCs, B-cell-depleted T cells, or T cells provided the cDNA or gDNA that made up the material.

TCRdb's copy holds only in-frame clones and misses some; the assay was immunoSEQ multiplex PCR. The table shows about 150,000 clones, with around 82% occurring only once. Germline loops: CDR1 SQVTM, CDR2 ANQGSEA. Trimming at V came to 2 bases and at J to 0 bases, leaving 9 bases not matched to a gene. The CDR3 is made up of 16 amino acids. The V gene is TRBV29-1, the J gene TRBJ1-2, with 7 bases that match TRBD1. What was sequenced was peripheral blood. The receptor was isolated from a man in his sixties with COVID-19, enrolled during active disease. The CDR3 DNA follows: TGCAGCGTTGAACTAAACAGGGGACTGACTAACTATGGCTACACCTTC. Translation gives CSVELNRGLTNYGYTF.